This TCR beta chain was captured in a study of T cell responses to AZD1222 COVID-19 vaccine (dated by TCRdb to the early 2020s). Study-level background: AZD1222 recipients given second doses at about 4 weeks or at about 12 weeks were pooled, since spike-specific TCR depth and breadth were not found to differ between the two schedules. A total of over 230 trial participants underwent TCR sequencing, of whom about 200 had received two doses of AZD1222 and around 25 had received two doses of the MenACWY control vaccine. Trial participants were enrolled by age into 18-55, 56-69 and 70-plus year subgroups, with approximately 150, 30 and 60 TCR-sequenced participants respectively. Paper-wide results and their limitations: The 56-69-year group was small, and its depth increase did not reach significance, likely because of low power. After two AZD1222 doses, spike-specific TCR breadth and depth were significantly higher than at day 0 and than in MenACWY recipients. The vaccine-associated CD4 TCRs covered the entire spike protein, and the dominant responses fell in regions 160-218 and 743-854. Because no day 14 peak-response samples were available, the repertoires could be characterized only after the peak T cell response. Participants were mostly white British and included more females than males, and it was suggested by the authors that clonal diversity may have been underestimated. Conclusions about previously exposed vaccinees were limited because only a handful of AZD1222 recipients were SARS-CoV-2 seropositive at baseline. Reportedly, almost half of the unique spike-specific TCRs recognized epitopes lying outside the regions that are mutated in the B.1.351 and B.1.1.7 variants.

Taken with the paper, the label for time point translates to: baseline before first vaccination. Samples from vaccinated people were obtained from the UK trials COV001 and COV002, which included a single-blind randomized controlled phase 2/3 trial of AZD1222 (ChAdOx1 nCoV-19) in healthy adults. Trial participant PBMC samples were collected at day 0 and day 28 after the second dose for TCRbeta chain sequencing. The CDR3 regions of human TCRbeta chains were subjected to immunosequencing. As for how the authors treated the data: Repertoire TCRs were checked for matches against a reference library of SARS-CoV-2-specific TCRs that had been generated using the MIRA antigen-specificity platform. Breadth was defined as the fraction of unique TCRs that were SARS-CoV-2-associated, and depth was defined as the fraction of total T cells that were SARS-CoV-2-associated. Each spike-specific TCR was assigned to its reactive spike region and to a CD4 or CD8 class using the MIRA data. Log10-transformed breadth and depth values were compared by one-way ANOVA with Sidak's multiple comparisons tests. Entries here come from immuneACCESS through TCRdb and include only in-frame sequences with V and J called. Some clones fail to appear in such tables; in the studies checked, an unresolved V gene covers under half of the shortfall, and the cause of the remainder is unknown. Clone size and V and J calls were adopted from that table, with D and trimming inferred from the DNA. This sample comprises 120,000 or so clones, about 85% of them detected only once. Roughly 6.2% of the sample rests with the top ten.

A note on this clone: Its antigen is unknown. Per-nucleotide qualities are absent, and no much larger clonotype sits a single base away.

The CDR3 runs 13 residues from the cysteine to the phenylalanine. The DNA shown is the 39-base CDR3, in frame from base 1. CDR1 LGHDT and CDR2 YNNKEL were looked up in the germline V gene (reference sequence). V is pared back by 1 base and J by 3 bases, with 6 bases lying between the germline termini. The specimen comprised peripheral blood, sampled on day 0 of AZD1222 vaccination. The chain couples TRBV3-1 (or the pseudogene TRBV3-2) to TRBJ1-1; the D gene lacks a confident call. This clonotype was obtained from an adult in good health. At the DNA level, the sequence is TGTGCCAGCAGCCAAGCGGGGTACACTGAAGCTTTCTTT. Its protein product is CASSQAGYTEAFF.